This T cell receptor (beta chain) was sequenced during a study of cytomegalovirus exposure and HLA in healthy donors. TCRdb keeps only in-frame clones here, not all; method: immunoSEQ multiplex PCR. The sample comprises about 140,000 clones, approximately 87% of which are singletons, and roughly 3% rests with the top ten. CDR1 LNHDA and CDR2 SQIVND come from the germline V gene (reference sequence). This CDR3 comprises 12 residues. This clone was detected only once. One end of the junction fails to match germline, which may point to a read error. This sequence joins TRBV19 and TRBJ2-5; maybe TRBD2 (5 bases). The sequence was collected from a man younger than 35 in good health and CMV-seronegative. The sequenced sample consisted of PBMCs. The DNA for the CDR3 is TGTGCCAGTAGCCAGGCGGCGGAGGATAAGCACTTC. Translation: CASSQAAEDKHF. The entire variable domain, with the rest obtained from reference TRBV19 and TRBJ2-5, is as follows: DGGITQSPKYLFRKEGQNVTLSCEQNLNHDAMYWYRQDPGQGLRLIYYSQIVNDFQKGDIAEGYSVSREKKESFPLTVTSAQKNPTAFYLCASSQAAEDKHFGPGTRLLVL.